This record concerns one T cell receptor beta chain sequence. The source of the sample is a study of T cell responses to AZD1222 COVID-19 vaccine. The assay was immunoSEQ multiplex PCR, and TCRdb's table has in-frame clones only and misses some. The sample lists about 95,000 clones, roughly nine tenths occurring once. V was shortened by 2 bases and J by 4 bases, with 13 bases between the two germline ends. CDR1 and CDR2 from the germline V gene are SGHDT and YYEEEE. This CDR3 has 15 amino acids. The rearrangement joins TRBV5-6 to TRBJ1-5; tentative D call: TRBD1 (6 bases). The receptor's source is an adult in good health. Sequencing used peripheral blood, obtained on day 0 of AZD1222 vaccination. The CDR3 spells CASSLGGLINQPQHF. CDR3 in DNA: TGTGCCAGCAGCTTAGGGGGATTGATAAATCAGCCCCAGCATTTT. The full variable domain, in which reference TRBV5-6 and TRBJ1-5 provide the parts outside the CDR3, is DAGVTQSPTHLIKTRGQQVTLRCSPKSGHDTVSWYQQALGQGPQFIFQYYEEEERQRGNFPDRFSGHQFPNYSSELNVNALLLGDSALYLCASSLGGLINQPQHFGDGTRLSIL.